These T cell receptor beta chains were read from a single sample in a study of Ad26.COV2.S vaccination and SARS-CoV-2 variants. Produced via immunoSEQ multiplex PCR; TCRdb's table is partial and in-frame only. Of 350,000 to 450,000 clones listed, about 85% are singletons. Here the sequenced sample was peripheral blood, taken in a trial of Ad26.COV2.S vaccine versus placebo. These receptors all come from a person aged 18 to 59 who received the Ad26.COV2.S COVID-19 vaccine or a placebo. Each CDR3 is given with its conserved first and last residue. The order of the fields is CDR3 DNA, CDR3 protein, D gene, clone size, J gene, V gene. A D gene is named only where the DNA matches it firmly. Not all rows give a size; the values are once, few, many and, for expanded clones, a class.

CDR3nt: TGTGCCAGCAGTGAAGTGGGTCGGTTGGGGGGCTATAACTATGGCTACACCTTC; CDR3aa: CASSEVGRLGGYNYGYTF; d_gene: -; abundance: -; j_gene: TRBJ1-2; v_gene: TRBV6-1
CDR3nt: TGTGCCGCCACGGCGGGACAGATCTATGGCTACACCTTC; CDR3aa: CAATAGQIYGYTF; d_gene: TRBD1; abundance: -; j_gene: TRBJ1-2; v_gene: TRBV6-5
CDR3nt: TGCGCCAGCAGTGAGTCGATATCTAGGGGGGATGAGCAGTTCTTC; CDR3aa: CASSESISRGDEQFF; d_gene: -; abundance: -; j_gene: TRBJ2-1; v_gene: TRBV10-1
CDR3nt: TGTGCCAGTAGGAAGGATCCGGGAGTCTATGGCTACACCTTC; CDR3aa: CASRKDPGVYGYTF; d_gene: -; abundance: many; j_gene: TRBJ1-2; v_gene: TRBV19
CDR3nt: TGTGCCAGCAGCTCTCTGGGGGGTGGCGGCTACACCTTC; CDR3aa: CASSSLGGGGYTF; d_gene: -; abundance: few; j_gene: TRBJ1-2; v_gene: TRBV3-1/TRBV3-2
CDR3nt: TGTGCCAGCAGCCAGCCGGTCGAAAAACTGTTTTTT; CDR3aa: CASSQPVEKLFF; d_gene: -; abundance: -; j_gene: TRBJ1-4; v_gene: TRBV6-2/TRBV6-3
CDR3nt: TGCGCCAGCAGCCAAGATGACAGGAGCAATCAGCCCCAGCATTTT; CDR3aa: CASSQDDRSNQPQHF; d_gene: -; abundance: -; j_gene: TRBJ1-5; v_gene: TRBV4-3
CDR3nt: TGTGCCAGTAGTATATTCTACAGCTCCTACGAGCAGTACTTC; CDR3aa: CASSIFYSSYEQYF; d_gene: -; abundance: -; j_gene: TRBJ2-7; v_gene: TRBV19
CDR3nt: TGTGCCAGCAGCTTATTGCGGGACTTCTCCTACAATGAGCAGTTCTTC; CDR3aa: CASSLLRDFSYNEQFF; d_gene: -; abundance: -; j_gene: TRBJ2-1; v_gene: TRBV7-2
CDR3nt: TGTGCCAGCAGCTCAGGGACTAGCGGGTTTTACGAACAGTACTTC; CDR3aa: CASSSGTSGFYEQYF; d_gene: TRBD2; abundance: -; j_gene: TRBJ2-7; v_gene: TRBV11-2
CDR3nt: TGTGCCACCAGTGCGGGGTCGGACTATGGCTACACCTTC; CDR3aa: CATSAGSDYGYTF; d_gene: -; abundance: -; j_gene: TRBJ1-2; v_gene: TRBV24-1
CDR3nt: TGTGCCAGCAGCACCGAGGGCTATGGCTACACCTTC; CDR3aa: CASSTEGYGYTF; d_gene: -; abundance: -; j_gene: TRBJ1-2; v_gene: TRBV5-6
CDR3nt: TGTGCCAGTAGTCTACGCCTTGGACAGGGAGGGAGCAATCAGCCCCAGCATTTT; CDR3aa: CASSLRLGQGGSNQPQHF; d_gene: TRBD1; abundance: -; j_gene: TRBJ1-5; v_gene: TRBV19
CDR3nt: TGTGCTAGTGGTTTGCAGGGGCCTCCCGAGACCCAGTACTTC; CDR3aa: CASGLQGPPETQYF; d_gene: -; abundance: -; j_gene: TRBJ2-5; v_gene: TRBV12-5
CDR3nt: TGTGCCAGCAGCCAAGGGGTCCAGCGTAAGACCGGGGAGCTGTTTTTT; CDR3aa: CASSQGVQRKTGELFF; d_gene: -; abundance: -; j_gene: TRBJ2-2; v_gene: TRBV3-1/TRBV3-2
CDR3nt: TGTGCCACCAGCATGGGGGATCAGCCCCAGCATTTT; CDR3aa: CATSMGDQPQHF; d_gene: -; abundance: -; j_gene: TRBJ1-5; v_gene: TRBV24-1
CDR3nt: TGTGCCAGCAGTTACGTTCGGACAGGGACACTTCCTAATCAGCCCCAGCATTTT; CDR3aa: CASSYVRTGTLPNQPQHF; d_gene: TRBD1; abundance: -; j_gene: TRBJ1-5; v_gene: TRBV6-2/TRBV6-3
CDR3nt: TGTGCCATCAGTAGCGGGGGGGCGGGCACAGATACGCAGTATTTT; CDR3aa: CAISSGGAGTDTQYF; d_gene: TRBD2; abundance: -; j_gene: TRBJ2-3; v_gene: TRBV10-3
CDR3nt: TGCGCCAGCAGCTGGCTGACAGGGGGCGATGAAAAACTGTTTTTT; CDR3aa: CASSWLTGGDEKLFF; d_gene: TRBD1; abundance: -; j_gene: TRBJ1-4; v_gene: TRBV5-1
CDR3nt: TGTGCCAGCAGCGCGGCCGGGACTAGCACAGATACGCAGTATTTT; CDR3aa: CASSAAGTSTDTQYF; d_gene: -; abundance: -; j_gene: TRBJ2-3; v_gene: TRBV9
CDR3nt: TGCGCCAGCAGTAAAGGGGACAGCTTCGAGCCTACCTACGAGCAGTACTTC; CDR3aa: CASSKGDSFEPTYEQYF; d_gene: TRBD1; abundance: -; j_gene: TRBJ2-7; v_gene: TRBV23-1
CDR3nt: TGTGCCAGCAGGCCGACTAGCGGGATTGCTGGCTCCTACGAGCAGTACTTC; CDR3aa: CASRPTSGIAGSYEQYF; d_gene: TRBD2; abundance: -; j_gene: TRBJ2-7; v_gene: TRBV2
CDR3nt: TGTGCCACCAGTGATCCGGACAGGGACGAGCAGTACTTC; CDR3aa: CATSDPDRDEQYF; d_gene: TRBD1; abundance: once; j_gene: TRBJ2-7; v_gene: TRBV24-1
CDR3nt: TGTGCTAGTGGTTCCGGCTCCTCGGTTGGTGAAAAACTGTTTTTT; CDR3aa: CASGSGSSVGEKLFF; d_gene: -; abundance: -; j_gene: TRBJ1-4; v_gene: TRBV12-5
CDR3nt: TGTGCCAGCAGTCGACCGGGACTAGCGGGGGGGCATGAGCAGTTCTTC; CDR3aa: CASSRPGLAGGHEQFF; d_gene: TRBD2; abundance: -; j_gene: TRBJ2-1; v_gene: TRBV6-2/TRBV6-3
CDR3nt: TGCGCCAGCACTGACCCGGGGGCAGATACGCAGTATTTT; CDR3aa: CASTDPGADTQYF; d_gene: -; abundance: -; j_gene: TRBJ2-3; v_gene: TRBV10-1
CDR3nt: TGTGCCAGCTCACCACTCGACAGTTTGGAGACCCAGTACTTC; CDR3aa: CASSPLDSLETQYF; d_gene: -; abundance: -; j_gene: TRBJ2-5; v_gene: TRBV18
CDR3nt: TGTGCCAGCAGCTTAGCCGCGGGAGCCCTGAACGAGCAGTACTTC; CDR3aa: CASSLAAGALNEQYF; d_gene: TRBD2; abundance: -; j_gene: TRBJ2-7; v_gene: TRBV7-2
CDR3nt: TGTGCCAGCAGCGTAGGCACAGGGAGGTACGAGCAGTACTTC; CDR3aa: CASSVGTGRYEQYF; d_gene: -; abundance: -; j_gene: TRBJ2-7; v_gene: TRBV9